These T cell receptor beta chains were read from a single sample in a study of cytomegalovirus exposure and HLA in healthy donors. The method was immunoSEQ multiplex PCR; TCRdb's version includes in-frame clones alone and lacks a portion of them. The repertoire includes 170,000 or so clones, 79% of them detected once, and 0.65% to 0.75% sits in the top ten. Sequences were obtained from PBMCs. The receptors derive from a woman in her thirties or forties in good health and CMV-seronegative. CDR3s include the opening cysteine and the closing phenylalanine or tryptophan. D genes are given only for firm matches. Expanded clones are given a class, and other clones once, few, many or no size at all.

D	J	V	size	DNA	CDR3
-	TRBJ2-7	TRBV29-1	-	TGCAGCGTTGAATACCCGGGATTAAACGAGCAGTACTTC	CSVEYPGLNEQYF
TRBD1	TRBJ1-5	TRBV6-1	-	TGTGCCAGCAGTGAATGGGACAGGGTGGGTGGCAATCAGCCCCAGCATTTT	CASSEWDRVGGNQPQHF
TRBD1	TRBJ2-7	TRBV5-1	-	TGCGCCAGCAGCTTGTCTGGGGCAGGGGGCTACGAGCAGTACTTC	CASSLSGAGGYEQYF
TRBD1	TRBJ2-3	TRBV25-1	-	TGTGCCAGCAGTGAATACTTCGCAGGGGGCCGTACAGATACGCAGTATTTT	CASSEYFAGGRTDTQYF
TRBD1	TRBJ2-1	TRBV27	-	TGTGCCAGCAGCGGGACAGGGGTCCATGAGCAGTTCTTC	CASSGTGVHEQFF
-	TRBJ1-5	TRBV6-5	-	TGTGCCAGTCGCGCTTTGCAGCCCCAGCATTTT	CASRALQPQHF
-	TRBJ1-6	TRBV29-1	-	TGCAGCGTGCGCAGGGATAGCTCCTATAATTCACCCCTCCACTTT	CSVRRDSSYNSPLHF
-	TRBJ1-5	TRBV19	-	TGTGCCAGTAAACGCGCAGGGGACAATCAGCCCCAGCATTTT	CASKRAGDNQPQHF
-	TRBJ2-7	TRBV11-2	-	TGTGCCAGCAGCTTAGAGGGGCCCGGCTACGAGCAGTACTTC	CASSLEGPGYEQYF
TRBD2	TRBJ2-1	TRBV6-6	-	TGTGCCAGCAGGGGGTCGGGAGGGGAACTATACAATGAGCAGTTCTTC	CASRGSGGELYNEQFF
-	TRBJ2-1	TRBV5-4	-	TGTGCCAGCAGCTTGGGACTAGGGATGAATGAGCAGTTCTTC	CASSLGLGMNEQFF
TRBD1	TRBJ2-7	TRBV5-1	-	TGCGCCAGCAGCATCGGTCTGGGGCAGGGGGCATCATTCGAGCAGTACTTC	CASSIGLGQGASFEQYF
-	TRBJ1-1	TRBV4-3	few	TGCGCCAGCAGCCAAGGCGGAGCTGGGAACACTGAAGCTTTCTTT	CASSQGGAGNTEAFF
TRBD1	TRBJ2-1	TRBV5-1	-	TGCGCCAGCAGCTCTGCAGGGGGCTCCTACAATGAGCAGTTCTTC	CASSSAGGSYNEQFF
-	TRBJ1-5	TRBV10-1	few	TGCGCCAGCAGTCAACAGAATCAGCCCCAGCATTTT	CASSQQNQPQHF
-	TRBJ1-2	TRBV11-2	-	TGTGCCAGCAGCTTAGGATCTCCATCGGGAGGCTACACCTTC	CASSLGSPSGGYTF
-	TRBJ2-7	TRBV7-2	-	TGTGCCAGCAGCTTACCCTCGGGTCCCTACGAGCAGTACTTC	CASSLPSGPYEQYF
-	TRBJ2-3	TRBV29-1	-	TGCAGCGTTGATCTGGCCAGGGCGGAATCTAGCACAGATACGCAGTATTTT	CSVDLARAESSTDTQYF
-	TRBJ2-1	TRBV5-4	-	TGTGCCAGCAGCTTGGCGCCCCCAGACTCCTACAATGAGCAGTTCTTC	CASSLAPPDSYNEQFF
TRBD2	TRBJ2-7	TRBV5-1	-	TGCGCCAGCAGCTCTAGCGGGAGGGGAGGCGAGCAGTACTTC	CASSSSGRGGEQYF
-	TRBJ2-7	TRBV27	few	TGTGCCAGCAGCTCATTCACCCGCTCGGACACCTACGAGCAGTACTTC	CASSSFTRSDTYEQYF
TRBD1	TRBJ2-1	TRBV5-1	-	TGCGCCAGCAGCACCCAGGACAGGGGAGCGCAGTTCTTC	CASSTQDRGAQFF
-	TRBJ1-1	TRBV15	few	TGTGCCACCAGGAGAGAGGGGAAGAGGGATACAGAAGCTTTCTTT	CATRREGKRDTEAFF
-	TRBJ2-5	TRBV10-3	-	TGTGCCATCAGTGAAGCGTCTAGCAGGGGAGAGACCCAGTACTTC	CAISEASSRGETQYF
TRBD1	TRBJ1-2	TRBV7-8	-	TGTGCCAGCAGCCCCCCAGGGGGCGGCCATGGCTACACCTTC	CASSPPGGGHGYTF
-	TRBJ2-2	TRBV2	-	TGTGCCAGCAGTGCCGCCAGGGGTTCGGGGGAGCTGTTTTTT	CASSAARGSGELFF
TRBD2	TRBJ2-5	TRBV27	-	TGTGCCAGCAGTTTGGGCGGGAGGGTGTCGGGGGAGACCCAGTACTTC	CASSLGGRVSGETQYF
TRBD1	TRBJ2-3	TRBV7-9	-	TGTGCCAGCAGCTACAGGGGGAACACAATCACAGATACGCAGTATTTT	CASSYRGNTITDTQYF
-	TRBJ1-2	TRBV6-1	many	TGTGCCAGCAGTGAGCAAGCTAGCTATGGCTACACCTTC	CASSEQASYGYTF
-	TRBJ1-1	TRBV6-1	-	TGTGCCAGCAGTCGTCAGGTAAACACTGAAGCTTTCTTT	CASSRQVNTEAFF
-	TRBJ1-2	TRBV5-4	-	TGTGCCAGCAGCCCCTCCCAGGGCCGACAACAGGGCTACACCTTC	CASSPSQGRQQGYTF
TRBD2	TRBJ2-3	TRBV4-1	once	TGCGCCAGCAGCCAAGGGACTAGGGGAGATACGCAGTATTTT	CASSQGTRGDTQYF
-	TRBJ2-7	TRBV5-1	many	TGCGCCAGCAGCATTAGACAGTCCTACGAGCAGTACTTC	CASSIRQSYEQYF
TRBD1	TRBJ2-7	TRBV5-1	few	TGCGCCAGCAGCAGGGACAGCTACGAGCAGTACTTC	CASSRDSYEQYF
-	TRBJ1-1	TRBV4-2	few	TGTGCCAGCAGCCGAACGGAGACGGGTGAAGCTTTCTTT	CASSRTETGEAFF
-	TRBJ2-1	TRBV4-3	-	TGCGCCAGCAGCCAAGACCCGGACAGTCCGGGGTTCTTC	CASSQDPDSPGFF
-	TRBJ1-2	TRBV7-2	-	TGTGCCAGCAGCTTACGGGCTAACTATGGCTACACCTTC	CASSLRANYGYTF
TRBD2	TRBJ2-1	TRBV19	-	TGTGCCACTCAACTAGCGGGAGACTACAATGAGCAGTTCTTC	CATQLAGDYNEQFF
-	TRBJ1-2	TRBV15	few	TGTGCCACCAGCATTGAGACAGGCAGTAGGCCTACCTTC	CATSIETGSRPTF
TRBD2	TRBJ2-1	TRBV7-3	-	TGTGCCAGCAGCTTAACTGGTCTAGCGGGAGGTTGGGACAATGAGCAGTTCTTC	CASSLTGLAGGWDNEQFF
-	TRBJ1-4	TRBV27	-	TGTGCCAGCAGCCACCGGGCCGTGAGGACAGCGGCTGAAAAACTGTTTTTT	CASSHRAVRTAAEKLFF
TRBD1	TRBJ2-7	TRBV19	-	TGTGCCAGTAGTATAGGAGGACAGGGATTCTACGAGCAGTACTTC	CASSIGGQGFYEQYF